This T cell receptor beta chain was recovered during a study of T cell repertoires in cytomegalovirus infection. Using its own MiXCR run on the reads, TCRdb lists one record per CDR3 protein. The table includes about 920,000 distinct CDR3 sequences, approximately 33% detected once. The germline V gene has CDR1 MNHEY and CDR2 SMNVEV (reference sequence). V shed 4 bases, J shed 0 bases, and the junction held 10 bases outside the gene matches. The CDR3 contains 18 residues. Comment on this clonotype: Its target is not known.

The sequence came from a human donor in good health (CMV status not recorded). Some clones in this sample may be carry-over from other donors' samples. The specimen comprised cultured CD8+ T cells from PBMCs, sampled from culture after CMV antigen stimulation. V usage is TRBV27 and J usage is TRBJ2-3; 10 positions agree with TRBD2. In DNA, the CDR3 is TGTGCCAGCAGTTCCCCCTTAGCGGGGGGAGCTAGCACAGATACGCAGTATTTT. It encodes CASSSPLAGGASTDTQYF.